The 32 T cell receptor beta chains presented below share a single source sample, sequenced in a study of technical replicates of blood from a few donors. Method: immunoSEQ multiplex PCR; TCRdb's copy keeps in-frame clones and lacks some. The data hold tens of thousands of clones, with roughly 92% observed a single time. Sequenced: T cells isolated from PBMCs. These receptors were taken from a human donor in good health.

V usage is TRBV7-2 and J usage is TRBJ1-3, with no clear D. The V end was cut by 1 base, the J end by 0 bases, with 10 bases between. This CDR3 spans 16 amino acids. From germline, CDR1 is SGHTA and CDR2 FQGNSA. The CDR3 DNA sequence: TGTGCCAGCAGCTTAGGACCATCTAGCTCTGGAAACACCATATATTTT. It encodes CASSLGPSSSGNTIYF.

About this clone: A read error may account for a junction end that differs from germline. J is TRBJ1-2 and V is TRBV29-1; 8 bases are a match to TRBD1. This CDR3 has 9 residues. Germline V gene data show CDR1 as SQVTM and CDR2 as ANQGSEA. CDR3 sequence reads: CSVDTQGVF. The CDR3 coding sequence is TGCAGCGTTGACACACAGGGGGTATTC.

V gene TRBV5-1 combines with J gene TRBJ2-5; 12 bases align to TRBD2. The CDR3 is 15 amino acids. The ends lost 0 bases at V and 4 bases at J; junction bases unmatched: 1. Germline V CDR1 and CDR2: SGHRS, YFSETQ. The DNA for the CDR3 is TGCGCCAGCAGCTTGGGGGGACTAGCGGGAGAGACCCAGTACTTC. Its translation: CASSLGGLAGETQYF.

The rearrangement links TRBV19 to TRBJ2-3; the D is unclear. Germline values: CDR1 LNHDA, CDR2 SQIVND (reference sequence). Deletions cut 1 base from V and 0 bases from J, with 5 bases between. CDR3 length: 14 residues. CDR3 sequence: CASSIAFSTDTQYF. The CDR3 nucleotides are TGTGCCAGTAGTATAGCCTTTAGCACAGATACGCAGTATTTT.

In the case of this clone: Sequence at one end of the junction differs from germline and may be a read error. The CDR3 loop is CASTIGVGDTQYF. The CDR3 DNA is TGTGCCAGTACTATAGGGGTCGGGGATACGCAGTATTTT. V and J are TRBV19 and TRBJ2-3; a weak D match, TRBD1 (5 bases). Germline-derived CDR1 and CDR2 are LNHDA and SQIVND (reference sequence). This CDR3 has 13 amino acids.

The chain uses TRBV19 and TRBJ1-1; D unclear. The CDR3 sequence is 13 residues long. CDR1 is LNHDA and CDR2 is SQIVND in the germline V gene (reference sequence). V lost 2 bases and J lost 3, with 7 bases in between. CDR3 sequence: CASSISRDTEAFF. CDR3 sequence (DNA): TGTGCCAGTAGTATATCTCGGGACACTGAAGCTTTCTTT.

This clone was seen only once. The V and J genes are TRBV7-9 and TRBJ1-4; tentative D call: TRBD1 (6 bases). Germline assignment: CDR1 SEHNR and CDR2 FQNEAQ (reference sequence). V gave up 5 bases and J gave up 8 bases, with 12 bases separating them. The CDR3 spans 13 residues. CDR3 in DNA: TGTGCCAGCAGCAGGGGGGAGGGGGAAAAACTGTTTTTT. As protein: CASSRGEGEKLFF.

This sequence joins TRBV30 and TRBJ2-1; 10 bases line up with TRBD1. Trimming removed 4 bases from V and 14 bases from J; junction bases left unmatched: 11. Per germline, CDR1 GTSNPN and CDR2 SVGIG (reference sequence). CDR3 size: 13 residues. CDR3 in amino acids: CAWTVRDRGFEFF. DNA of the CDR3: TGTGCCTGGACTGTAAGGGACAGGGGATTCGAGTTCTTC.

The chain couples TRBV7-3 to TRBJ2-5, with TRBD1 matching over 9 bases. The V segment lost 4 bases and the J segment 2 bases; nucleotides outside the gene matches: 2. CDR3 length equals 14 residues. The germline V gene encodes CDR1 SGHTA and CDR2 FQGTGA. CDR3 loop: CASSSTGGQETQYF. The CDR3 DNA sequence: TGTGCCAGCAGCTCGACAGGGGGGCAAGAGACCCAGTACTTC.

This chain joins TRBV10-3 and TRBJ2-6; tentatively, D is TRBD1 (5 bases). CDR1 ENHRY and CDR2 SYGVKD come from the germline V gene. This CDR3 is built from 18 residues. Trimming cost V 1 base and J 2 bases, with 15 bases left between them. The CDR3 here is CAISEFEALRAGANVLTF. CDR3 bases: TGTGCCATCAGTGAGTTTGAGGCCCTCAGGGCTGGGGCCAACGTCCTGACTTTC.

This chain links TRBV30 with TRBJ2-3, with 10 bases aligning to TRBD2. V lost 5 bases, J lost 4 bases, and 9 bases stayed unmatched. The CDR3 is made up of 15 amino acids. Germline V CDR1 and CDR2: GTSNPN, SVGIG (reference sequence). CDR3 protein: CAWGVTLAGSDTQYF. CDR3 coding DNA: TGTGCCTGGGGAGTCACACTAGCGGGATCAGATACGCAGTATTTT.

V is TRBV19 and J is TRBJ2-5; D ambiguous. CDR1 LNHDA and CDR2 SQIVND come from the germline V gene (reference sequence). The CDR3 has 14 amino acids. Between the trimmed V and J ends, which lost 1 base and 3 bases, there was a span of 9 bases. The CDR3 DNA reads TGTGCCAGTAGTATAGTCATTGGAGAAGAGACCCAGTACTTC. Translating it yields CASSIVIGEETQYF.

The gene calls are TRBV28 and TRBJ1-5, with D possibly being TRBD1 (6 bases). CDR1 and CDR2 from the germline V gene are MDHEN and SYDVKM. V was trimmed by 8 bases and J by 2 bases, leaving 19 bases between them. This CDR3 has 16 residues. CDR3 nucleotides: TGTGCCAGCTCCTACGGGGGGCGCTTGGGCAATCAGCCCCAGCATTTT. Translated, it gives CASSYGGRLGNQPQHF.

The rearrangement joins TRBV13 to TRBJ1-1; D is uncertain. The V and J ends lost 0 bases and 6 bases respectively, with 5 bases between them. The germline V gene has CDR1 PRHDT and CDR2 FYEKMQ (reference sequence). The CDR3 is made up of 12 amino acids. In nucleotides, the CDR3 is TGTGCCAGCAGCTTAGGCGTCTCTGAAGCTTTCTTT. Amino acid sequence: CASSLGVSEAFF.

This chain links TRBV20-1 with TRBJ2-1; unclear D gene. Germline V gene data show CDR1 as DFQATT and CDR2 as SNEGSKA (reference sequence). The CDR3 covers 11 residues. V lost 8 bases, J lost 3 bases, and 8 bases lay in between. The CDR3: CSPSRYNEQFF. CDR3 nucleotides: TGCAGTCCTTCTCGCTACAATGAGCAGTTCTTC.

The rearrangement uses TRBV6-1 and TRBJ2-5, with 8 bases fitting TRBD1. The V and J ends lost 6 bases and 1 base, in that order; junction bases with no gene match: 4. The CDR3 is made up of 14 amino acids. CDR1 is MNHNS and CDR2 is SASEGT in the germline V gene. CDR3 residues: CASSVDRAQETQYF. The CDR3 DNA follows: TGTGCCAGCAGCGTGGACAGGGCCCAAGAGACCCAGTACTTC.

The rearrangement uses TRBV5-4 and TRBJ1-1; no definite D call. CDR1 SGHNT and CDR2 YYREEE come from the germline V gene (reference sequence). V lost 2 bases and J 6 bases, leaving 14 bases between the germline ends. This CDR3 spans 14 amino acids. In DNA form, the CDR3 reads TGTGCCAGCAGCTTCGGGGAAGTGGGCGCTGAAGCTTTCTTT. It specifies CASSFGEVGAEAFF.

This clone has only one observation. The V call is TRBV7-9, the J call TRBJ2-5, with 12 bases that match TRBD2. Germline CDR1 reads SEHNR; CDR2 reads FQNEAQ (reference sequence). The CDR3 has 16 amino acids. The V gene end was trimmed by 3 bases and the J gene end by 4 bases; junction bases not matched to a gene: 6. CDR3 bases: TGTGCCAGCAGCTTCATACTAGCGGGAGGCGTAGAGACCCAGTACTTC. This gives the protein CASSFILAGGVETQYF.

This rearrangement joins TRBV25-1 to TRBJ1-5; D not resolved. The CDR3 is 16 residues long. V lost 4 bases and J 0 bases, leaving 13 bases between the germline ends. Germline V lookup: CDR1 MGHDK, CDR2 SYGVNS. The CDR3 here is CASSASGLSSNQPQHF. In DNA, the CDR3 is TGTGCCAGCAGTGCCAGTGGGCTGAGTAGCAATCAGCCCCAGCATTTT.

The CDR3 sequence: CASHRSPDTQYF. The DNA of the CDR3 is TGTGCCAGCCACAGGTCGCCAGATACGCAGTATTTT. V and J are TRBV2 and TRBJ2-3; D may be TRBD1 (5 bases). From germline, CDR1 is SNHLY and CDR2 FYNNEI. Trimming took off 8 bases at V and 4 bases at J, with 10 bases between the two ends. The CDR3 extends over 12 amino acids.

The V and J genes are TRBV7-8 and TRBJ1-3; D unclear. CDR1 is SGHVS, CDR2 FQNEAQ, per germline. V lost 1 base, J lost 3 bases, and 16 bases lay in between. This CDR3 is built from 17 residues. CDR3 sequence (DNA): TGTGCCAGCAGCTTAGAGTTCGGGTTAGTCCTTGGAAACACCATATATTTT. Encoded protein: CASSLEFGLVLGNTIYF.

The chain couples TRBV10-3 to TRBJ2-3; 7 bases agree with TRBD2. After removal of 0 bases from V and 3 bases from J, the junction contained 9 bases not matched to a gene. Germline CDR1 and CDR2: ENHRY and SYGVKD. CDR3 length equals 17 residues. This CDR3 reads CAISESAILARTDTQYF. The CDR3 DNA reads TGTGCCATCAGTGAGTCCGCAATACTAGCGAGGACAGATACGCAGTATTTT.

This clone is termed medium-sized. CDR3 nucleotides: TGTGCCAGCAGTGAACTAGCGGGAGGGCCAGATACGCAGTATTTT. Translating it yields CASSELAGGPDTQYF. The rearrangement joins TRBV6-1 to TRBJ2-3; TRBD2 matches 12 bases. The germline V gene has CDR1 MNHNS and CDR2 SASEGT. Trimming cost V 2 bases and J 4 bases; bases outside gene matches: 1. This CDR3 contains 15 residues.

V usage is TRBV2 and J usage is TRBJ1-2, with 7 bases that match TRBD1. In germline, CDR1 is SNHLY, CDR2 FYNNEI. There are 14 residues in the CDR3. V lost 5 bases and J lost 0; bases outside the gene matches: 3. CDR3 in amino acids: CASSRDSSNYGYTF. CDR3 DNA: TGTGCCAGCAGTAGGGACAGTTCTAACTATGGCTACACCTTC.

This clone was detected once. The V and J genes are TRBV28 and TRBJ2-2, with TRBD2 matching 8 bases. This CDR3 comprises 14 residues. V gave up 5 bases and J gave up 10 bases; unmatched junction bases: 9. The germline V gene encodes CDR1 MDHEN and CDR2 SYDVKM. The CDR3 DNA is TGTGCCAGCAGTAATCAGCGGGAGTTAAAGGAGCTGTTTTTT. Its protein is CASSNQRELKELFF. The entire variable domain, with the rest obtained from reference TRBV28 and TRBJ2-2, is as follows: DVKVTQSSRYLVKRTGEKVFLECVQDMDHENMFWYRQDPGLGLRLIYFSYDVKMKEKGDIPEGYSVSREKKERFSLILESASTNQTSMYLCASSNQRELKELFFGEGSRLTVL.

This clone was observed once. J is TRBJ2-1 and V is TRBV27, with D perhaps TRBD1 (6 bases). The CDR3 sequence is 12 residues long. The germline V gene has CDR1 MNHEY and CDR2 SMNVEV (reference sequence). V was clipped by 4 bases and J by 10 bases, with 11 bases between them. CDR3 in DNA: TGTGCCAGCAGTTACACCGGGACAGAGCAGTTCTTC. Translating it yields CASSYTGTEQFF.

The chain carries TRBV9 and TRBJ2-3; 7 nucleotides match TRBD2. CDR1 SGDLS and CDR2 YYNGEE come from the germline V gene. The V segment lost 0 bases and the J segment 4 bases; nucleotides outside the gene matches: 2. There are 14 residues in the CDR3. The CDR3 here is CASSVGTSSDTQYF. CDR3 coding DNA: TGTGCCAGCAGCGTAGGGACTAGTTCAGATACGCAGTATTTT.

The chain recombines TRBV29-1 with TRBJ2-7; D is undetermined. Trimming pared 5 bases from V and 3 bases from J, leaving 11 bases between. This CDR3 has 12 residues. Germline CDR1 and CDR2: SQVTM and ANQGSEA. The CDR3 DNA sequence: TGCAGCGTTAGACAAGAGAACTACGAGCAGTACTTC. Protein product: CSVRQENYEQYF.

This sequence joins TRBV29-1 and TRBJ2-7, with a weak D call TRBD2 (6 bases). This CDR3 has 13 amino acids. Trimming left V 4 bases short and J 4 bases short, with 14 bases between. CDR1 and CDR2 from the germline V gene are SQVTM and ANQGSEA. The CDR3 spells CSVGTGELYEQYF. DNA of the CDR3: TGCAGCGTTGGAACGGGGGAGTTGTACGAGCAGTACTTC.

The CDR3 region is CATQGPKPEAFF. CDR3 nucleotide sequence: TGTGCCACCCAGGGCCCAAAGCCTGAAGCTTTCTTT. The chain has TRBV28 and TRBJ1-1; D possibly corresponds to TRBD1 (5 bases). The CDR3 loop spans 12 amino acids. Germline CDR1 reads MDHEN; CDR2 reads SYDVKM. The V and J ends lost 10 bases and 6 bases respectively, with 15 bases between them.

The chain has TRBV27 and TRBJ2-7; 9 bases are a match to TRBD1. Germline V gene data show CDR1 as MNHEY and CDR2 as SMNVEV (reference sequence). The length of the CDR3 is 16 residues. V trimming: 5 bases; J trimming: 3 bases; junction bases outside the gene matches: 11. CDR3 bases: TGTGCCAGCAGTCCTGGAACAGGGGGCTTCTTCTACGAGCAGTACTTC. This sequence encodes CASSPGTGGFFYEQYF.

To note about this clone: The same CDR3 also results from other DNA sequences found in this sample. This chain uses TRBV19 with TRBJ1-1; the D gene is possibly TRBD1 (5 bases). Germline CDR1 is LNHDA and CDR2 is SQIVND (reference sequence). V lost 1 base and J lost 5, with 11 bases in between. CDR3 length: 14 amino acids. CDR3 sequence reads: CASSIVTGGTEAFF. In DNA, the CDR3 is TGTGCCAGTAGTATAGTTACCGGGGGTACTGAAGCTTTCTTT. Using reference TRBV19 and TRBJ1-1 for the parts outside the CDR3, the full variable domain is DGGITQSPKYLFRKEGQNVTLSCEQNLNHDAMYWYRQDPGQGLRLIYYSQIVNDFQKGDIAEGYSVSREKKESFPLTVTSAQKNPTAFYLCASSIVTGGTEAFFGQGTRLTVV.